This T cell receptor beta chain came from a study of regulatory T cells in long-lasting Graves disease. Whole-study context: Graves' cases, newly diagnosed, had used antithyroid drugs under 3 months. Study-level findings and limits: With persistent disease, TRBV28, TRBJ1-2 and TRBJ2-5 were the favored segments.

The CDR3 consists of 14 residues. The germline CDR1 and CDR2 sequences are MNHNS and SASEGT. iRepertoire HTBI primers and Arm-PCR of CDR3 regions built TCR beta libraries. The authors' processing: Around 59 TRBV and approximately 13 TRBJ segments were identified across samples. TCRdb passed the multiplex PCR reads through MiXCR, listing each CDR3 protein once. The V and J calls reflect TCRdb's pipeline rather than the authors' work. The table has under 250,000 distinct CDR3 sequences, 20% seen once. On this clonotype itself: The antigen is not known. This could be a read error, since a much larger clone is one nucleotide away.

Time point: newly diagnosed GD, antithyroid drugs for less than 3 months. RNA isolated from PBMCs was used to make the TCR library. The receptor was isolated from a female donor with Graves disease. The J gene is TRBJ1-6, the V gene TRBV6-1; 9 nucleotides align to TRBD1. The sample in question was peripheral blood mononuclear cells (PBMCs), obtained at new diagnosis, from a patient treated with antithyroid drugs. CDR3 sequence reads: CASRPDRGNSPLRF. The CDR3 DNA sequence: TGTGCCAGCAGACCCGACAGGGGGAATTCACCCCTCCGCTTT.